This T cell receptor beta chain derives from a study of T cell repertoires in cytomegalovirus infection. Study details: CMV infection together with matching HLA type was indicated by public TCR beta signatures.

Study results and caveats: HLA-C-restricted CMV-specific TCR beta clonotypes prevailed in the ex vivo response.

TCRdb re-called the reads with MiXCR, one entry per CDR3 protein. The table lists 400,000 or so distinct CDR3 sequences, roughly 30% of them singletons. Remarks on this clonotype: Its antigen remains unidentified.

V was shortened by 1 base and J by 0 bases, with 19 bases between the two germline ends. The CDR3 totals 17 residues. Germline V lookup: CDR1 DFQATT, CDR2 SNEGSKA (reference sequence). Sample: PBMCs. The chain links TRBV20-1 to TRBJ2-7, with D perhaps TRBD1 (5 bases). The clonotype was recovered from a human donor in good health (CMV status not recorded). Some clones in this sample may be carry-over from other donors' samples. In DNA, the CDR3 is TGCAGTGCTAGAGCTCCCAGGGAAAGTTCATCCTCCTACGAGCAGTACTTC. Translation: CSARAPRESSSSYEQYF.